Listed below are T cell receptor beta chains from one sample, sequenced in a study of OX40 agonist ivuxolimab in advanced cancers. Only in-frame clones appear in the TCRdb table, and some are missing; sequencing was by immunoSEQ multiplex PCR. The data show around 88,000 clones, about 90% seen once. The material sequenced was CD4+ or CD8+ T cells sorted from blood, taken in a trial of the OX40 agonist ivuxolimab. The receptor set was obtained from an adult with an advanced solid tumor such as melanoma, head and neck, liver or kidney cancer. CDR3s include the opening cysteine and the closing phenylalanine or tryptophan. A D gene is named only where the DNA matches it firmly. Where a row states a size, it is once, few, many or the class of an expanded clone; other rows omit it.

TRBV7-9,TRBJ2-7,.,.,CASSLVGGVREQYF,TGTGCCAGCAGCTTAGTGGGGGGAGTGCGGGAGCAGTACTTC
TRBV6-1,TRBJ1-3,.,TRBD1,CASSAARTGGGNTIYF,TGTGCCAGCAGTGCGGCAAGGACAGGAGGTGGAAACACCATATATTTT
TRBV2,TRBJ1-5,few,.,CASSEATHNQPQHF,TGTGCCAGCAGTGAAGCGACACACAATCAGCCCCAGCATTTT
TRBV7-3,TRBJ1-1,once,.,CASSLWGMQVTEAFF,TGTGCCAGCAGCTTATGGGGCATGCAGGTCACTGAAGCTTTCTTT
TRBV10-3,TRBJ1-1,.,.,CALPRGGTPTHTEAFF,TGTGCCCTCCCCCGGGGGGGAACCCCTACACACACTGAAGCTTTCTTT
TRBV6-1,TRBJ1-1,few,.,CASSEIGGGGAFF,TGTGCCAGCAGTGAAATCGGGGGCGGGGGAGCTTTCTTT
TRBV6-5,TRBJ1-5,.,.,CASSYGAGNQPQHF,TGTGCCAGCAGTTACGGGGCAGGCAATCAGCCCCAGCATTTT
TRBV9,TRBJ2-3,once,.,CASSSIATGKDTQYF,TGTGCCAGCAGTTCCATTGCGACAGGAAAGGATACGCAGTATTTT
TRBV5-1,TRBJ2-3,once,TRBD2,CASSLSSGRVQNTQYF,TGCGCCAGCAGCTTGTCTAGCGGGAGGGTTCAGAATACGCAGTATTTT
TRBV29-1,TRBJ1-4,.,.,CSVEVATVVFF,TGCAGCGTTGAAGTCGCGACGGTGGTGTTTTTT
TRBV6-1,TRBJ1-4,.,.,CASSEGGRLKLFF,TGTGCCAGCAGTGAAGGTGGGCGCTTGAAACTGTTTTTT
TRBV5-4,TRBJ1-2,once,.,CASRGGNYYGYTF,TGTGCCAGCCGGGGAGGAAACTACTATGGCTACACCTTC
TRBV11-2,TRBJ1-3,.,.,CASSLGTASGNTIYF,TGTGCCAGCAGCTTAGGTACAGCCTCTGGAAACACCATATATTTT
TRBV29-1,TRBJ2-3,.,.,CSGWDTLTDTQYF,TGCAGCGGATGGGACACCCTCACAGATACGCAGTATTTT
TRBV10-3,TRBJ2-7,.,.,CAISEATPIYEQYF,TGTGCCATCAGTGAAGCGACACCAATCTACGAGCAGTACTTC
TRBV4-2,TRBJ2-5,once,TRBD2,CASSQSSGEETQYF,TGTGCCAGCAGCCAATCTAGCGGGGAAGAGACCCAGTACTTC
TRBV5-6,TRBJ1-2,.,.,CASSHDRSNGYTF,TGTGCCAGCAGCCATGACAGGTCGAATGGCTACACCTTC
TRBV6-5,TRBJ2-1,.,.,CASSLNRAGDNEQFF,TGTGCCAGCAGCCTTAACAGGGCGGGGGACAATGAGCAGTTCTTC
TRBV30,TRBJ1-2,.,.,CAWNSGTYGYTF,TGTGCCTGGAATTCAGGTACTTATGGCTACACCTTC
TRBV30,TRBJ2-3,.,.,CAWSRERPLTDTQYF,TGTGCCTGGAGTCGTGAGCGCCCTTTAACAGATACGCAGTATTTT
TRBV9,TRBJ2-3,.,.,CASSVFSRTDTQYF,TGTGCCAGCAGCGTATTCTCCCGCACAGATACGCAGTATTTT
TRBV11-2,TRBJ1-4,.,.,CASSPTSNEKLFF,TGTGCCAGCAGCCCCACATCTAATGAAAAACTGTTTTTT
TRBV7-8,TRBJ2-3,.,.,CASSLVGASDTQYF,TGTGCCAGCAGCTTAGTGGGGGCTTCGGATACGCAGTATTTT
TRBV6-5,TRBJ2-3,.,TRBD2,CASSDSGGPTDTQYF,TGTGCCAGCAGCGACAGCGGGGGTCCCACAGATACGCAGTATTTT
TRBV10-1,TRBJ2-1,.,TRBD1,CASSPVPGQGGREQFF,TGCGCCAGCAGTCCCGTCCCGGGACAGGGGGGGCGGGAGCAGTTCTTC
TRBV4-1,TRBJ1-2,few,TRBD1,CASSQVRRTGQGYTF,TGCGCCAGCAGCCAAGTCAGACGGACAGGGCAGGGCTACACCTTC
TRBV6-5,TRBJ1-2,.,.,CASSEGDNSYGYTF,TGTGCCAGCAGTGAAGGAGACAACAGCTATGGCTACACCTTC
TRBV18,TRBJ2-7,few,.,CASSPARDEQYF,TGTGCCAGCTCACCTGCCAGGGACGAGCAGTACTTC
TRBV5-4,TRBJ1-1,once,.,CASRGGGMRNTEAFF,TGTGCCAGCAGAGGGGGAGGGATGCGGAACACTGAAGCTTTCTTT
TRBV7-9,TRBJ2-5,.,.,CASSFSQYQETQYF,TGTGCCAGCAGCTTTTCTCAGTACCAAGAGACCCAGTACTTC
TRBV5-1,TRBJ1-3,once,.,CASSPDHPAGGNTIYF,TGCGCCAGCAGCCCCGACCACCCCGCGGGTGGAAACACCATATATTTT
TRBV6-1,TRBJ1-5,.,.,CASRVSNQPQHF,TGTGCCAGCAGAGTTAGCAATCAGCCCCAGCATTTT
TRBV30,TRBJ2-7,once,.,CAWSSGRINEQYF,TGTGCCTGGAGTTCAGGGAGGATAAACGAGCAGTACTTC
TRBV4-1,TRBJ2-5,.,TRBD2,CASSQDSGTSGPEETQYF,TGCGCCAGCAGCCAAGATAGTGGGACTAGCGGGCCTGAAGAGACCCAGTACTTC
TRBV19,TRBJ1-4,.,.,CASRADATNEKLFF,TGTGCCAGTAGGGCAGATGCAACTAATGAAAAACTGTTTTTT
TRBV7-9,TRBJ2-1,.,.,CASRYLEWDQNDHEQFF,TGTGCCAGCAGGTATCTCGAGTGGGACCAGAACGACCATGAGCAGTTCTTC
TRBV6-1,TRBJ1-1,.,TRBD1,CASSALDRGEAFF,TGTGCCAGCAGTGCGCTGGACAGGGGTGAAGCTTTCTTT
TRBV30,TRBJ1-1,.,.,CAWRPGGGRTEAFF,TGTGCCTGGAGACCGGGCGGGGGCAGGACTGAAGCTTTCTTT
TRBV6-5,TRBJ2-1,.,.,CASSPLDRNEQFF,TGTGCCAGCAGTCCCCTGGACAGAAATGAGCAGTTCTTC
TRBV21-1,TRBJ1-2,.,.,CASSKARHSRGYTF,TGTGCCAGCAGCAAAGCGCGGCACTCCCGTGGCTACACCTTC
TRBV11-3,TRBJ2-5,.,.,CASSRPGWSAQYF,TGTGCCAGCAGCCGTCCCGGCTGGTCGGCCCAGTACTTC